This T cell receptor beta chain was observed in a study of T cells after posttransplantation cyclophosphamide. Findings and limits, study-wide: TRB overlap between skin or GI tissue T cells and blood was limited. Recipient CMV seropositivity and CMV reactivation strongly tracked TRB clonality. Donor CD8+ memory clones often dominated recipient blood repertoires at later times.

Using immunoSEQ multiplex PCR, the repertoire was profiled, and TCRdb retains in-frame clones only, with some absent. The sample includes about 66,000 clones, 90% to 95% seen only once; the top ten take approximately 2.7%. About this clone: Its antigen remains unidentified.

V lost 4 bases to trimming and J lost 5 bases, with 17 bases between them. Germline CDR1 is KGHSH and CDR2 is LQKENI. The CDR3 length is 15 residues. The related graft donor's blood sample was taken on the day of bone marrow donation. The sequencing input was PBMCs. This chain uses TRBV18 with TRBJ2-5; TRBD1 might be the D (7 bases). This clonotype originated in a woman in her twenties or thirties in good health and a related stem cell transplant donor. The CDR3 sequence: CASSRNPTGRETQYF. CDR3 coding DNA: TGTGCCAGCTCACGAAACCCGACAGGGAGGGAGACCCAGTACTTC.